This entry is about one T cell receptor (beta chain). Its antigen is not known. Sample treatment: approximately 11-day PBMC culture with coronavirus spike peptide pools or control peptides (ViraFEST assay). With the Oncomine TCR Beta short-read assay, DNA from cultured CD4+ T cells was sequenced. Using its own MiXCR run on the PCR reads, TCRdb lists one record per CDR3 protein. The sample records under 20,000 distinct CDR3 sequences, about 50% being singletons. This record belongs to a study of vaccination and CD4 T cells after COVID-19. CDR3 size: 13 residues. Germline-derived CDR1 and CDR2 are SGHAT and FQNNGV. V lost 6 bases, J lost 12 bases, and 17 bases lay in between.

J is TRBJ2-2 and V is TRBV11-2; either TRBD1 or TRBD2 may supply D (5 bases each). The receptor comes from a human donor who had recovered from COVID-19. The sample consisted of CD4+ T cells from blood, cultured in vitro, taken before SARS-CoV-2 vaccination. The chain's CDR3 is CASRRVGPGKLFF. DNA of the CDR3: TGTGCCAGCAGGAGGGTGGGGCCGGGGAAGCTGTTTTTT.